These 24 T cell receptor beta chains were sequenced from one sample in a study of CD8+ T cells in alopecia areata. Following RNA extraction, reverse transcription yielded cDNA that acted as the sequencing template. TCRdb's table, derived via immunoSEQ multiplex PCR, lists solely in-frame clones and lacks some. This table has about 92,000 clones, 44% appearing once. The treatment denotes: oral pan-JAK inhibitor, 5-10 mg twice daily. Here the sequenced sample was CD8+ T cells sorted from blood, taken at week 24, from a patient treated with tofacitinib. Every receptor here comes from a human donor with alopecia areata.

In its sample, this clone was seen a few times. The junction shows a germline mismatch at one end, possibly a read error. This chain uses TRBV30 with TRBJ1-4; D unclear. CDR3 length: 10 residues. CDR1 GTSNPN and CDR2 SVGIG come from the germline V gene (reference sequence). In DNA, the CDR3 is TGCCTCCCCGAGGGTGAAAAACTGTTTTTT. It yields the protein CLPEGEKLFF.

This clone has only a few counts. V and J are TRBV4-2 and TRBJ1-2; D gene unclear. The CDR3 sequence is 17 residues long. From germline, CDR1 is LGHNA and CDR2 YNFKEQ. With 0 bases removed from V and 0 bases from J, the gap between germline ends came to 14 bases. CDR3 in DNA: TGTGCCAGCAGCCAAGATCTTGAGAGTTTAGCTAACTATGGCTACACCTTC. This translates into CASSQDLESLANYGYTF.

This chain joins TRBV11-2 and TRBJ1-1; D gene unclear. The germline gives CDR1 SGHAT, CDR2 FQNNGV. V was shortened by 3 bases and J by 7 bases, with 12 bases between the two germline ends. This CDR3 is 13 amino acids long. CDR3 nucleotides: TGTGCCAGCAGCTTCGGGCAGACAAATGAAGCTTTCTTT. Amino acids: CASSFGQTNEAFF.

On this clone itself: Compared with germline, one end of the junction differs, possibly owing to a read error. The gene calls are TRBV27 and TRBJ2-1, with D uncertain. This CDR3 contains 16 residues. Looked up from germline, CDR1 is MNHEY and CDR2 is SMNVEV (reference sequence). Written as DNA, the CDR3 is TGTGCCAGCAGCTTATCCGGCAGGAGATCCTACAATGAGCAGTTCTTC. It encodes CASSLSGRRSYNEQFF.

This clone was seen more than once but under ten times. The chain links TRBV19 to TRBJ1-2, with D perhaps TRBD1 (6 bases). V lost 8 bases to trimming and J lost 5 bases, with 15 bases between them. The CDR3 has 13 amino acids. The V gene's germline CDR1 is LNHDA and CDR2 SQIVND (reference sequence). The CDR3 nucleotides read TGTGCCAGTGCCCCGGACAGCGCTTATGGCTACACCTTC. Residues: CASAPDSAYGYTF.

This rearrangement joins TRBV27 to TRBJ2-2, with 12 bases matching TRBD1. CDR1 is MNHEY and CDR2 is SMNVEV in the germline V gene (reference sequence). The CDR3 is made up of 16 amino acids. The ends lost 4 bases at V and 6 bases at J; junction bases unmatched: 6. CDR3 nucleotide sequence: TGTGCCAGCAGTTCCCGGGACAGGGGGCTCGCCGGGGAGCTGTTTTTT. It is translated as CASSSRDRGLAGELFF.

The rearrangement links TRBV4-1 to TRBJ2-6; 10 bases are a match to TRBD1. The CDR3 is 19 amino acids. V lost 1 base and J lost 2; bases outside the gene matches: 8. The germline V gene encodes CDR1 MGHRA and CDR2 YSYEKL. This CDR3 reads CASSQVGTGVETGANVLTF. CDR3 sequence (DNA): TGCGCCAGCAGCCAAGTGGGGACAGGGGTAGAAACTGGGGCCAACGTCCTGACTTTC.

V gene TRBV6-1 combines with J gene TRBJ2-1, with D maybe TRBD1 (5 bases). The germline CDR1 and CDR2 sequences are MNHNS and SASEGT. The CDR3 totals 14 residues. Trimming shortened V by 3 bases and J by 0 bases, and 6 bases separated the two germline ends. DNA for the CDR3: TGTGCCAGCAGTGAGCAGGGCTCCTACAATGAGCAGTTCTTC. Residues: CASSEQGSYNEQFF.

The chain couples TRBV5-1 to TRBJ2-7, with a possible D match to TRBD2 (5 bases). CDR1 and CDR2 (germline): SGHRS, YFSETQ. The CDR3 contains 15 residues. Trimming shortened V by 0 bases and J by 0 bases, and 10 bases separated the two germline ends. The CDR3 is CASSLGEGASYEQYF. The DNA of the CDR3 is TGCGCCAGCAGCTTGGGTGAGGGCGCCTCCTACGAGCAGTACTTC.

V and J are TRBV30 and TRBJ2-6; D may match TRBD1 or TRBD2 (6 bases each). Germline V CDR1 and CDR2: GTSNPN, SVGIG (reference sequence). The CDR3 runs 15 residues. V shed 5 bases and J shed 2 bases, with 13 bases lying between them. The CDR3 bases are TGTGCCTGGGACAGCCGGGGGCCTGGGGCCAACGTCCTGACTTTC. Encoded protein: CAWDSRGPGANVLTF.

CDR3 amino acids: CARTGTDTQYF. The CDR3 DNA is TGTGCCAGAACGGGCACAGATACGCAGTATTTT. The rearrangement joins TRBV2 to TRBJ2-3; unclear D gene. CDR1 is SNHLY and CDR2 is FYNNEI in the germline V gene. Trimming shortened V by 9 bases and J by 1 base, and 5 bases separated the two germline ends. The CDR3 runs 11 residues.

This rearrangement joins TRBV2 to TRBJ2-1; tentatively, D is TRBD2 (7 bases). The germline V gene encodes CDR1 SNHLY and CDR2 FYNNEI. V was clipped by 0 bases and J by 3 bases, with 18 bases between them. The CDR3 is 18 amino acids. CDR3 DNA: TGTGCCAGCAGTGAAGCAGGGCTAAACAGGGAGGGCTACAATGAGCAGTTCTTC. Protein sequence: CASSEAGLNREGYNEQFF. Full variable domain (outside the CDR3, taken from reference TRBV2 and TRBJ2-1): EPEVTQTPSHQVTQMGQEVILRCVPISNHLYFYWYRQILGQKVEFLVSFYNNEISEKSEIFDDQFSVERPDGSNFTLKIRSTKLEDSAMYFCASSEAGLNREGYNEQFFGPGTRLTVL.

The chain has TRBV9 and TRBJ2-2; D is possibly TRBD2 (5 bases). CDR3 length: 17 amino acids. Trimming removed 4 bases at V and 0 bases at J, with 16 bases between. CDR1 and CDR2 (germline): SGDLS, YYNGEE. The CDR3 loop reads CASSLPRTGANTGELFF. CDR3 DNA: TGTGCCAGCAGCCTTCCGAGGACTGGAGCGAACACCGGGGAGCTGTTTTTT.

The V call is TRBV7-9, the J call TRBJ1-1; no clear D. CDR1 and CDR2 (germline): SEHNR, FQNEAQ (reference sequence). V lost 4 bases and J lost 7, with 10 bases in between. This CDR3 has 12 residues. The CDR3 protein is CASSSAALEAFF. In DNA form, the CDR3 reads TGTGCCAGCAGCTCGGCGGCCCTTGAAGCTTTCTTT.

This chain links TRBV29-1 with TRBJ1-3; D may be TRBD1 (6 bases). CDR3 length: 15 amino acids. Trimming removed 7 bases at V and 0 bases at J, with 16 bases between. CDR1 and CDR2 (germline): SQVTM, ANQGSEA. The DNA for the CDR3 is TGCAGCGCGGAGGAGGGGGAAGGCTCTGGAAACACCATATATTTT. This gives the protein CSAEEGEGSGNTIYF. Complete variable domain (other parts from reference TRBV29-1 and TRBJ1-3): SAVISQKPSRDICQRGTSLTIQCQVDSQVTMMFWYRQQPGQSLTLIATANQGSEATYESGFVIDKFPISRPNLTFSTLTVSNMSPEDSSIYLCSAEEGEGSGNTIYFGEGSWLTVV.

This chain uses TRBV9 with TRBJ2-5; D is unresolved. The V end lost 0 bases, the J end lost 2 bases, and 8 bases lay between the germline ends. There are 14 residues in the CDR3. Germline CDR1 and CDR2: SGDLS and YYNGEE. The CDR3 nucleotides read TGTGCCAGCAGCGTAGGCACTATTCAAGAGACCCAGTACTTC. Protein sequence: CASSVGTIQETQYF.

This clone has more than one count but fewer than ten. The chain joins TRBV19 to TRBJ2-5; unclear D gene. The CDR3 length is 11 residues. CDR1 is LNHDA and CDR2 is SQIVND in the germline V gene (reference sequence). With 10 bases removed from V and 5 bases from J, the gap between germline ends came to 11 bases. The CDR3 protein is CATEMGETQYF. As DNA, the CDR3 is TGTGCCACCGAGATGGGGGAGACCCAGTACTTC. Combining the CDR3 with reference TRBV19 and TRBJ2-5 gives the whole variable domain DGGITQSPKYLFRKEGQNVTLSCEQNLNHDAMYWYRQDPGQGLRLIYYSQIVNDFQKGDIAEGYSVSREKKESFPLTVTSAQKNPTAFYLCATEMGETQYFGPGTRLLVL.

This clone was observed a handful of times. The chain recombines TRBV10-3 with TRBJ1-5; perhaps TRBD1 as D (6 bases). This CDR3 is built from 12 residues. The germline V and J ends were trimmed by 10 bases and 4 bases, with 11 bases remaining between them. Germline V gives CDR1 ENHRY, CDR2 SYGVKD. The CDR3 spells CASRGGNQPQHF. CDR3 bases: TGTGCCAGCAGGGGAGGAAATCAGCCCCAGCATTTT.

V and J are TRBV14 and TRBJ2-4; 8 bases align to TRBD1. This CDR3 spans 15 amino acids. Germline CDR1 reads SGHDN; CDR2 reads FVKESK. Losses at the gene ends were 3 bases for V and 5 bases for J; bases not matched to a gene: 6. CDR3 amino acids: CASSHRQGPENIQYF. CDR3 nucleotides: TGTGCCAGCAGCCATCGACAGGGGCCAGAAAACATTCAGTACTTC.

The chain uses TRBV27 and TRBJ2-1; TRBD2 might be the D (6 bases). Looked up from germline, CDR1 is MNHEY and CDR2 is SMNVEV (reference sequence). V gave up 3 bases and J gave up 8 bases, with 14 bases separating them. CDR3 size: 14 residues. This chain's CDR3 is CASSFRLVGHEQFF. The CDR3 DNA sequence: TGTGCCAGCAGTTTCAGACTAGTGGGGCATGAGCAGTTCTTC.

This clone showed up just a few times. The chain employs TRBV28 and TRBJ1-1; D remains ambiguous. Trimming removed 2 bases from V and 2 bases from J, with 15 bases in between. CDR1 MDHEN and CDR2 SYDVKM come from the germline V gene. This CDR3 comprises 16 residues. CDR3 protein: CASSLSPYPPNTEAFF. CDR3 bases: TGTGCCAGCAGTTTAAGTCCCTATCCTCCCAACACTGAAGCTTTCTTT.

The gene calls are TRBV9 and TRBJ2-1; 11 nucleotides align to TRBD2. With V trimmed by 4 bases and J by 7 bases, 7 bases remained unmatched. Germline V CDR1 and CDR2: SGDLS, YYNGEE. The CDR3 is 15 amino acids. The CDR3 coding sequence is TGTGCCAGCAGCCCAACTAGCGGGAGATGGAATGAGCAGTTCTTC. Protein product: CASSPTSGRWNEQFF.

This clone has only a few counts. V and J are TRBV19 and TRBJ2-7; tentatively, D is TRBD2 (6 bases). Trimming took 6 bases from V and 6 from J, leaving 21 bases between them. Per germline, CDR1 LNHDA and CDR2 SQIVND (reference sequence). This CDR3 region has 15 residues. In nucleotides, the CDR3 is TGTGCCAGTAGCCACATCCGGGACTCCAAAGGCGAGCAGTACTTC. Encoded protein: CASSHIRDSKGEQYF.

This clone was picked up a small number of times. The V and J genes are TRBV2 and TRBJ1-4; possible D gene TRBD1, 5 bases. Germline V CDR1 and CDR2: SNHLY, FYNNEI. The CDR3 has 14 amino acids. V lost 7 bases to trimming and J lost 8 bases, with 17 bases between them. The CDR3 is CASTAPGPREKLFF. CDR3 nucleotide sequence: TGTGCCAGCACCGCCCCGGGACCGAGGGAAAAACTGTTTTTT.